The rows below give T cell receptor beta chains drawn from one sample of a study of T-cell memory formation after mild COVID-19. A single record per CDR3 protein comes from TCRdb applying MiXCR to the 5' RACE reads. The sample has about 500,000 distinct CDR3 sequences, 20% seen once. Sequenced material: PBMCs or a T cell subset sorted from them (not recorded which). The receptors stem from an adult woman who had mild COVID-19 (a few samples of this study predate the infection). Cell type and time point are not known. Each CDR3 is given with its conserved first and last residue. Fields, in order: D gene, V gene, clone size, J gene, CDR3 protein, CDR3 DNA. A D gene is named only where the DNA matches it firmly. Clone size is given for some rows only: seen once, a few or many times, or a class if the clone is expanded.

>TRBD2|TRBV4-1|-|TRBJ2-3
CASSQSLWRGGTDTQYF
TGCGCCAGCAGCCAATCCCTCTGGCGGGGGGGCACAGATACGCAGTATTTT
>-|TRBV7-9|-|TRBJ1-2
CASSLGGARGGYTF
TGTGCCAGCAGCTTAGGGGGGGCGCGCGGTGGCTACACCTTC
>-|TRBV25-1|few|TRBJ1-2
CASSFGVNYGYTF
TGTGCCAGCAGTTTCGGGGTTAACTATGGCTACACCTTC
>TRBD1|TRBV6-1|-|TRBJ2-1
CASSSDRGPSYNEQFF
TGTGCCAGCAGTTCGGACAGGGGGCCCTCCTACAATGAGCAGTTCTTC
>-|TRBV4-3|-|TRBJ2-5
CASSQDLGASPVEETQYF
TGCGCCAGCAGCCAAGATCTTGGGGCCAGCCCGGTTGAAGAGACCCAGTACTTC
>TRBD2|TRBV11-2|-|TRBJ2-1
CASSTSGGAPGEQFF
TGTGCCAGCAGCACTAGCGGGGGGGCCCCGGGTGAGCAGTTCTTC
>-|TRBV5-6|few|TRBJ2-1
CASMGPDYNEQFF
TGTGCCAGCATGGGACCTGACTACAATGAGCAGTTCTTC
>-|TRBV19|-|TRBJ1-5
CASSDIRDKGNQPQHF
TGTGCCAGTAGTGATATCCGGGACAAGGGCAATCAGCCCCAGCATTTT
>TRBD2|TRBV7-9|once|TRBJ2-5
CASSLEVAGGQETQYF
TGTGCCAGCAGCTTAGAGGTAGCGGGGGGCCAAGAGACCCAGTACTTC
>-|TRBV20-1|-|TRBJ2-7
CSATRGGGTAFYEQYF
TGCAGTGCTACCCGGGGCGGCGGGACAGCATTCTACGAGCAGTACTTC
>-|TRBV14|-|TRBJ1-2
CASSQGGFGYTF
TGTGCCAGCAGCCAAGGGGGGTTCGGCTACACCTTC
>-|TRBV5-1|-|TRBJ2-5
CASSHAQGRETQYF
TGCGCCAGCAGCCACGCACAGGGCCGAGAGACCCAGTACTTC
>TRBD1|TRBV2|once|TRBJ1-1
CASSDGTGGSEAFF
TGTGCCAGCAGTGACGGGACAGGGGGCTCTGAAGCTTTCTTT
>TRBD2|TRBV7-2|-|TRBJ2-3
CASSSSGSTVTQYF
TGTGCCAGCAGCTCTAGCGGGAGCACCGTTACGCAGTATTTT
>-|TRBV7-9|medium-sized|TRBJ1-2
CASSSDSVNYGYTF
TGTGCCAGCAGCTCCGACAGTGTCAACTATGGCTACACCTTC
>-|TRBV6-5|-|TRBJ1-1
CASSYSRRGFTEAFF
TGTGCCAGCAGTTACTCGAGGCGGGGGTTCACTGAAGCTTTCTTT
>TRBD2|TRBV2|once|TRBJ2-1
CASSESPRGENEQFF
TGTGCCAGCAGCGAGTCCCCGCGGGGGGAGAATGAGCAGTTCTTC
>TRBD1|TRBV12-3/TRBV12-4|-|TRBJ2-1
CASSLLDRGFVEQFF
TGTGCCAGCAGTTTGTTGGACAGGGGGTTTGTCGAGCAGTTCTTC
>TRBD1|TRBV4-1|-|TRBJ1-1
CASSQSLTGGNTEAFF
TGCGCCAGCAGCCAATCTTTGACAGGGGGGAACACTGAAGCTTTCTTT
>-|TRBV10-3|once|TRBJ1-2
CAISDQDSSNYGYTF
TGTGCCATCAGTGACCAGGACAGCTCCAACTATGGCTACACCTTC
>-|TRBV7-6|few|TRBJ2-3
CASSVLSGGTDTQYF
TGTGCCAGCAGCGTCCTGAGCGGCGGCACAGATACGCAGTATTTT
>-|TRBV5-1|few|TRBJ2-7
CASSLGGTANEQYF
TGCGCCAGCAGCTTGGGCGGGACAGCCAACGAGCAGTACTTC
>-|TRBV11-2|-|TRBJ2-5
CASSSNPQETQYF
TGTGCCAGCAGCTCTAACCCACAAGAGACCCAGTACTTC
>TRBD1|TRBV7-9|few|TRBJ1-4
CASSPGTDEKLFF
TGTGCCAGCAGCCCCGGGACAGACGAAAAACTGTTTTTT
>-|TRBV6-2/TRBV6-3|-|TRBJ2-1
CASQRYNEQFF
TGTGCCAGCCAACGCTACAATGAGCAGTTCTTC
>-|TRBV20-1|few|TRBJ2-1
CSATAGSSSYNEQFF
TGCAGTGCTACGGCGGGCTCAAGCTCCTACAATGAGCAGTTCTTC
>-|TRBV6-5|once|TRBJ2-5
CASSYLGGVQETQYF
TGTGCCAGCAGTTACTTAGGGGGGGTACAAGAGACCCAGTACTTC
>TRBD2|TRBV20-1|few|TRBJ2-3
CSASSGTSGPTDTQYF
TGCAGTGCTAGCTCCGGGACTAGCGGGCCCACAGATACGCAGTATTTT
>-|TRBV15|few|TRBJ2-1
CATRNAGGTEYNEQFF
TGTGCCACCAGGAACGCAGGCGGGACGGAATACAATGAGCAGTTCTTC
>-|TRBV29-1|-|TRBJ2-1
CSVRRDSVNEQFF
TGCAGCGTCCGGAGGGACAGTGTCAATGAGCAGTTCTTC
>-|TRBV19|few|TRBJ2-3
CASSSRDPDTQYF
TGTGCCAGTAGTTCCCGGGACCCAGATACGCAGTATTTT
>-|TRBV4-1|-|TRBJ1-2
CASSQDHNNYGYTF
TGCGCCAGCAGCCAAGATCACAACAACTATGGCTACACCTTC
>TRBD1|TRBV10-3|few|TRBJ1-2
CAISEFGTWGQNNGYTF
TGTGCCATCAGTGAGTTTGGGACCTGGGGACAGAACAATGGCTACACCTTC
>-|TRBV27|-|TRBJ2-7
CASSFGTLSEQYF
TGTGCCAGCAGTTTTGGGACCCTCTCAGAGCAGTACTTC
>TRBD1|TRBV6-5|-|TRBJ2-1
CASNRDRVGEQFF
TGTGCCAGCAACCGGGACAGGGTAGGTGAGCAGTTCTTC
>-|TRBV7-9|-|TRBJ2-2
CASSRGDTNTGELFF
TGTGCCAGCAGCCGAGGGGATACGAACACCGGGGAGCTGTTTTTT
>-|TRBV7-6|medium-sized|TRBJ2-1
CASSLLGPYNEQFF
TGTGCCAGCAGCTTACTCGGGCCATACAATGAGCAGTTCTTC
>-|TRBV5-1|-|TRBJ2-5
CASSFQRGETQYF
TGCGCCAGCAGCTTCCAGAGAGGAGAGACCCAGTACTTC
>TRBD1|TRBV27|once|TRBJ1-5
CASKQGQGNQPQHF
TGTGCCAGCAAACAGGGACAGGGCAATCAGCCCCAGCATTTT
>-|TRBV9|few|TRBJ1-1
CASSVQVGGYTEAFF
TGTGCCAGCAGCGTACAGGTGGGGGGCTACACTGAAGCTTTCTTT
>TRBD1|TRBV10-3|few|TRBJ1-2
CAISESGQPYGYTF
TGTGCCATCAGTGAGTCGGGACAGCCCTATGGCTACACCTTC
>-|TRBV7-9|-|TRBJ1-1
CASTPPGQGMNTEAFF
TGTGCCAGCACCCCCCCGGGTCAAGGGATGAACACTGAAGCTTTCTTT